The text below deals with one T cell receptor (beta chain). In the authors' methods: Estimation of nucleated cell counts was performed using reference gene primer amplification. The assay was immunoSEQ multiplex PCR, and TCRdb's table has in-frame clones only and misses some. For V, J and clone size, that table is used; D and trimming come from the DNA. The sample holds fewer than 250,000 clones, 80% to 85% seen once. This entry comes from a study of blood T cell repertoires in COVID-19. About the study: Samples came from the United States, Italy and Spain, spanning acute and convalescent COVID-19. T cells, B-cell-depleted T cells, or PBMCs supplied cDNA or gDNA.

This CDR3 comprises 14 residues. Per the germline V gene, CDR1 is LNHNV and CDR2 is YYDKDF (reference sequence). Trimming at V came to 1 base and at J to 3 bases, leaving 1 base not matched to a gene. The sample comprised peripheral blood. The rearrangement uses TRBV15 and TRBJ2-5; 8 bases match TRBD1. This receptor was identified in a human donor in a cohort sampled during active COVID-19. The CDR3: CATSRAGGEETQYF. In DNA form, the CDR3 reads TGTGCCACCAGCAGAGCAGGGGGCGAAGAGACCCAGTACTTC.